This is a list of T cell receptor beta chains from one sample in a study of blood T cells in healthy people across ages. TCRdb analysed the 5' RACE reads with MiXCR anew, one entry per CDR3 protein. The sample carries about 580,000 distinct CDR3 sequences, under 55% recorded once. The sample consisted of blood. The receptors come from an elderly man in good health. CDR3s include the opening cysteine and the closing phenylalanine or tryptophan.

J: TRBJ2-7; V: TRBV11-1; CDR3: CASSKDRSEQYF
J: TRBJ1-2; V: TRBV6-6; CDR3: CASSYRTAEPYGYTF
J: TRBJ1-5; V: TRBV2; CDR3: CASSDEGVGNQPQHF
J: TRBJ2-2; V: TRBV9; CDR3: CASSVEPRPRELFF
J: TRBJ1-2; V: TRBV7-2; CDR3: CASSLSPGWGTNYGYTF
J: TRBJ2-1; V: TRBV4-3; CDR3: CASSQLSGLAGGSIYNEQFF
J: TRBJ2-7; V: TRBV27; CDR3: CASSWTGFKQYF
J: TRBJ1-5; V: TRBV7-2; CDR3: CASSVGTDQPQHF
J: TRBJ2-1; V: TRBV20-1; CDR3: CSASWVMGDEQFF
J: TRBJ1-1; V: TRBV4-3; CDR3: CASSQVEPGVAFF
J: TRBJ1-1; V: TRBV27; CDR3: CASSNNPNTEAFF
J: TRBJ1-2; V: TRBV6-5; CDR3: CASRPPGGSYGYTF
J: TRBJ1-2; V: TRBV11-2; CDR3: CASSSYSAGTHGYTF
J: TRBJ2-4; V: TRBV6-5; CDR3: CASSPEAAKNIQYF
J: TRBJ2-7; V: TRBV13; CDR3: CASSSSSSGRRYEQYF
J: TRBJ2-1; V: TRBV9; CDR3: CASSVAGGQYNEQFF
J: TRBJ2-4; V: TRBV20-1; CDR3: CSARRGTPGNIQYF
J: TRBJ2-1; V: TRBV27; CDR3: CASSAERDRFGFEQFF
J: TRBJ2-3; V: TRBV27; CDR3: CASSALAGGRDTQYF
J: TRBJ2-6; V: TRBV6-6; CDR3: CASRQYTGGPLSSGANVLTF
J: TRBJ2-5; V: TRBV12-3/TRBV12-4; CDR3: CASSFPGARETQYF
J: TRBJ2-1; V: TRBV4-2; CDR3: CASSQDTSGNPFF
J: TRBJ2-5; V: TRBV5-6; CDR3: CASSYRQGRGVSEQYF
J: TRBJ1-5; V: TRBV20-1; CDR3: CSASPETANQPQHF
J: TRBJ1-6; V: TRBV4-2; CDR3: CASSQEGLYNSPLHF
J: TRBJ2-3; V: TRBV20-1; CDR3: CSAQEPGTPDTQYF
J: TRBJ2-3; V: TRBV15; CDR3: CATSRGISTDTQYF
J: TRBJ2-1; V: TRBV9; CDR3: CASSVGGTYNEQFF
J: TRBJ1-2; V: TRBV6-6; CDR3: CASSRWGMTGFNGYTF
J: TRBJ2-7; V: TRBV28; CDR3: CASTSPLAGGRSYEQYF
J: TRBJ2-1; V: TRBV5-1; CDR3: CASNVGRGSYNEQFF
J: TRBJ1-1; V: TRBV6-5; CDR3: CASRGYSYTEAFF
J: TRBJ1-4; V: TRBV3-1; CDR3: CASSQPGGELFF
J: TRBJ2-5; V: TRBV29-1; CDR3: CSVEDQQGQETQYF
J: TRBJ2-3; V: TRBV9; CDR3: CASSLGLADYTDTQYF
J: TRBJ1-1; V: TRBV4-3; CDR3: CASSQGFRGGVWAEAFF
J: NA; V: TRBV4-1; CDR3: CASSQGPRGGLEQYF
J: TRBJ2-7; V: TRBV11-2; CDR3: CASSRGQVSYEQYF
J: TRBJ1-4; V: TRBV6-5; CDR3: CASSYLGAHEKLFF
J: TRBJ2-7; V: TRBV7-9; CDR3: CASSFGQVYEQYF
J: TRBJ1-2; V: TRBV6-6; CDR3: CASSHSGGYGYTF
J: TRBJ2-4; V: TRBV29-1; CDR3: CSVEDPSRVDIQYF
J: TRBJ2-7; V: TRBV7-6; CDR3: CASSLAIGTGPMGQYF
J: TRBJ2-6; V: TRBV20-1; CDR3: CSASSGQGNGANVLTF
J: TRBJ2-4; V: TRBV21-1; CDR3: CASSNHRDSLAKNIQYF
J: TRBJ2-7; V: TRBV12-3/TRBV12-4; CDR3: CASSQGSQASQYF
J: TRBJ2-7; V: TRBV5-1; CDR3: CASSSTAGTGSYEQYF
J: TRBJ2-7; V: TRBV28; CDR3: CASSLRAESYEQYF
J: TRBJ2-3; V: TRBV7-2; CDR3: CASNRWDSSTDTQYF
J: TRBJ1-2; V: TRBV20-1; CDR3: CSARDRAGANYGYTF